The clone carrying this TCR beta chain came up once. Clones were sequenced by immunoSEQ multiplex PCR, and TCRdb holds only the in-frame ones, with some missing. The profile covers 200,000 or so clones, with nearly 90% appearing a single time and 15% to 20% taken by the ten largest. This sample stems from a study of blood T cell repertoires in COVID-19. In the study overall: Samples taken during acute and convalescent COVID-19 were collected in the United States, Italy and Spain.

Sequenced input: peripheral blood. This TCR came from a man aged 50 to 59 with COVID-19, enrolled during active disease.

The CDR3 nucleotides are TGTGCCAGCAGCTTAGGGCCAGAGACTAGCGGCACAGATACGCAGTATTTT. Translation gives CASSLGPETSGTDTQYF. The rearrangement links TRBV7-8 to TRBJ2-3, with 8 positions matching TRBD2. Trimming removed 1 base from V and 1 base from J; junction bases left unmatched: 7. CDR1 is SGHVS and CDR2 is FQNEAQ in the germline V gene. There are 17 residues in the CDR3.